The next 32 T cell receptor beta chains were all read from a single sample in a study of blood T cell repertoires in COVID-19. TCRdb keeps only in-frame clones here, not all; method: immunoSEQ multiplex PCR. This table has around 130,000 clones, approximately 88% appearing once. Sequencing was done on a sample of peripheral blood. These receptors all stem from a woman of 80 years or more with acute or convalescent COVID-19.

V usage is TRBV7-2 and J usage is TRBJ2-1, with 8 bases aligning to TRBD2. The trim removed 10 bases at V and 4 bases at J, leaving 6 bases unmatched. CDR3 length equals 13 residues. Germline loops: CDR1 SGHTA, CDR2 FQGNSA. CDR3 loop: CATGTRGYNEQFF. In DNA, the CDR3 is TGTGCCACCGGGACTAGAGGATACAATGAGCAGTTCTTC. Full variable domain (remainder filled in from reference TRBV7-2 and TRBJ2-1): GAGVSQSPSNKVTEKGKDVELRCDPISGHTALYWYRQSLGQGLEFLIYFQGNSAPDKSGLPSDRFSAERTGGSVSTLTIQRTQQEDSAVYLCATGTRGYNEQFFGPGTRLTVL.

The chain carries TRBV30 and TRBJ1-4, with D perhaps TRBD1 (5 bases). Germline V gives CDR1 GTSNPN, CDR2 SVGIG (reference sequence). This CDR3 is built from 19 residues. Trimming shortened V by 0 bases and J by 4 bases, and 24 bases separated the two germline ends. In DNA, the CDR3 is TGTGCCTGGAGTGTATTTTCGGGGGAATTCCTCACTTTTAATGAAAAACTGTTTTTT. This codes for CAWSVFSGEFLTFNEKLFF. The full variable domain, in which reference TRBV30 and TRBJ1-4 provide the parts outside the CDR3, is SQTIHQWPATLVQPVGSPLSLECTVEGTSNPNLYWYRQAAGRGLQLLFYSVGIGQISSEVPQNLSASRPQDRQFILSSKKLLLSDSGFYLCAWSVFSGEFLTFNEKLFFGSGTQLSVL.

This chain connects TRBV9 to TRBJ1-3; D remains unclear. The CDR3 is made up of 14 amino acids. Germline V lookup: CDR1 SGDLS, CDR2 YYNGEE. V was cut by 1 base and J by 2 bases, with 7 bases left in between. The CDR3 DNA follows: TGTGCCAGCAGCGTACCTTCCGCTGGAAACACCATATATTTT. As protein: CASSVPSAGNTIYF. The variable domain in full, with the rest retrieved from reference TRBV9 and TRBJ1-3, is DSGVTQTPKHLITATGQRVTLRCSPRSGDLSVYWYQQSLDQGLQFLIQYYNGEERAKGNILERFSAQQFPDLHSELNLSSLELGDSALYFCASSVPSAGNTIYFGEGSWLTVV.

CDR3 amino acids: CASSLGAGANTEAFF. The CDR3 DNA sequence: TGTGCCAGCAGCTTAGGAGCAGGGGCGAACACTGAAGCTTTCTTT. J is TRBJ1-1 and V is TRBV7-9, with D possibly being TRBD1 (6 bases). CDR3 length equals 15 residues. Trimming took off 1 base at V and 1 base at J, with 10 bases between the two ends. Germline CDR1 SEHNR, CDR2 FQNEAQ (reference sequence).

The chain has TRBV30 and TRBJ1-6; D call uncertain. This CDR3 spans 13 amino acids. V shed 2 bases and J shed 5 bases, with 7 bases lying between them. CDR1 is GTSNPN, CDR2 SVGIG, per germline (reference sequence). The CDR3 here is CAWSWRDNSPLHF. CDR3 nucleotide sequence: TGTGCCTGGAGTTGGAGGGATAATTCACCCCTCCACTTT.

The chain combines TRBV7-8 with TRBJ2-7; TRBD2 matches 9 bases. J gave up 1 base and V 1 base, and 5 bases lay outside the gene matches. There are 16 residues in the CDR3. Germline V CDR1 and CDR2: SGHVS, FQNEAQ. In nucleotides, the CDR3 is TGTGCCAGCAGCTTAGGGCGGGGGGGCCTGTCCTACGAGCAGTACTTC. This gives the protein CASSLGRGGLSYEQYF. Looking up the rest from reference TRBV7-8 and TRBJ2-7 gives the full variable domain: GAGVSQSPRYKVAKRGQDVALRCDPISGHVSLFWYQQALGQGPEFLTYFQNEAQLDKSGLPSDRFFAERPEGSVSTLKIQRTQQEDSAVYLCASSLGRGGLSYEQYFGPGTRLTVT.

This clone has just one count. The rearrangement joins TRBV29-1 to TRBJ1-2; TRBD1 might be the D (6 bases). Trimming shortened V by 0 bases and J by 8 bases, and 16 bases separated the two germline ends. CDR1 and CDR2 from the germline V gene are SQVTM and ANQGSEA. This CDR3 has 14 amino acids. CDR3 amino acids: CSVEDRRGVRGYTF. The DNA for the CDR3 is TGCAGCGTTGAAGATCGCAGGGGCGTACGGGGCTACACCTTC.

The rearrangement links TRBV5-1 to TRBJ2-3, with 7 bases identical to TRBD2. Germline CDR1 SGHRS, CDR2 YFSETQ. The CDR3 is made up of 15 amino acids. Trimming took 4 bases from V and 4 from J; bases not matched to a gene: 9. CDR3 loop: CASSGGTKESDTQYF. DNA of the CDR3: TGCGCCAGCAGCGGTGGGACTAAAGAGTCAGATACGCAGTATTTT.

The rearrangement links TRBV4-1 to TRBJ1-1; weak D call: TRBD1 (5 bases). Germline V gives CDR1 MGHRA, CDR2 YSYEKL. V was pared by 5 bases and J by 3 bases, with 10 bases between. This CDR3 spans 13 amino acids. As DNA, the CDR3 is TGCGCCAGCAGCAAGGACACCTACACTGAAGCTTTCTTT. Protein sequence: CASSKDTYTEAFF.

V gene TRBV5-1 combines with J gene TRBJ1-1; tentatively, D is TRBD1 (6 bases). The CDR3 runs 16 residues. Trimming took off 0 bases at V and 1 base at J, with 13 bases between the two ends. The germline V gene has CDR1 SGHRS and CDR2 YFSETQ. The CDR3 is CASSLGAGDQNTEAFF. The CDR3 region has the DNA TGCGCCAGCAGCTTGGGAGCAGGGGACCAGAACACTGAAGCTTTCTTT.

The chain recombines TRBV7-6 with TRBJ2-1, with TRBD1 as a possible D gene (6 bases). The germline V gene encodes CDR1 SGHVS and CDR2 FNYEAQ. V lost 4 bases to trimming and J lost 8 bases, with 15 bases between them. This CDR3 has 14 residues. CDR3 loop: CASSWREGVDEQFF. The CDR3 DNA reads TGTGCCAGCAGCTGGCGTGAGGGGGTCGATGAGCAGTTCTTC.

CDR3 in amino acids: CASSHPPRYNEQFF. CDR3 nucleotide sequence: TGTGCCAGCAGCCACCCCCCCCGTTACAATGAGCAGTTCTTC. The gene calls are TRBV3-1 (or the pseudogene TRBV3-2) and TRBJ2-1, with D unresolved. CDR3 length equals 14 residues. In germline, CDR1 is LGHDT, CDR2 YNNKEL (reference sequence). Between the trimmed V and J ends, which lost 3 bases and 4 bases, there was a span of 10 bases.

The chain joins TRBV4-1 to TRBJ1-1; no clear D gene. Germline-derived CDR1 and CDR2 are MGHRA and YSYEKL. CDR3 length: 15 residues. V lost 3 bases and J lost 4, with 15 bases in between. CDR3 in DNA: TGCGCCAGCAGCCACCCCGGAGCACTGGGCACTGAAGCTTTCTTT. Residues: CASSHPGALGTEAFF.

The chain couples TRBV9 to TRBJ2-5; 8 positions agree with TRBD2. This CDR3 contains 15 residues. The trim removed 1 base at V and 5 bases at J, leaving 7 bases unmatched. CDR1 is SGDLS and CDR2 is YYNGEE in the germline V gene. The CDR3 region has the DNA TGTGCCAGCAGCGTAAGCGGGGGTTCGTGGGAGACCCAGTACTTC. Protein product: CASSVSGGSWETQYF. The variable domain in full, with the rest retrieved from reference TRBV9 and TRBJ2-5, is DSGVTQTPKHLITATGQRVTLRCSPRSGDLSVYWYQQSLDQGLQFLIQYYNGEERAKGNILERFSAQQFPDLHSELNLSSLELGDSALYFCASSVSGGSWETQYFGPGTRLLVL.

This sequence joins TRBV18 and TRBJ2-1; 11 bases fit TRBD2. The germline gives CDR1 KGHSH, CDR2 LQKENI. The CDR3 has 16 residues. The V segment lost 3 bases and the J segment 5 bases; nucleotides outside the gene matches: 6. CDR3 residues: CASSPLTSGINNEQFF. The CDR3 coding sequence is TGTGCCAGCTCACCCCTGACTAGCGGGATCAACAATGAGCAGTTCTTC.

V and J are TRBV6-5 and TRBJ1-1; TRBD1 aligns across 10 bases. CDR3 size: 15 residues. The V and J ends lost 8 bases and 0 bases, in that order; junction bases with no gene match: 6. Germline V gene lookup returns CDR1 MNHEY and CDR2 SVGAGI. CDR3 amino acids: CASQLDRGMNTEAFF. The CDR3, as DNA: TGTGCCAGCCAACTGGACAGGGGGATGAACACTGAAGCTTTCTTT.

The chain has TRBV9 and TRBJ1-4; TRBD1 matches at 7 bases. Germline loops: CDR1 SGDLS, CDR2 YYNGEE. CDR3 length: 14 residues. Trimming removed 4 bases from V and 4 bases from J; junction bases left unmatched: 4. The CDR3 region is CASSPGGHNEKLFF. In DNA form, the CDR3 reads TGTGCCAGCAGCCCAGGGGGACATAATGAAAAACTGTTTTTT. Together with reference TRBV9 and TRBJ1-4, the CDR3 gives the full variable domain: DSGVTQTPKHLITATGQRVTLRCSPRSGDLSVYWYQQSLDQGLQFLIQYYNGEERAKGNILERFSAQQFPDLHSELNLSSLELGDSALYFCASSPGGHNEKLFFGSGTQLSVL.

This clone was counted once. The chain employs TRBV30 and TRBJ2-2; a weak D match, TRBD1 (6 bases). V was clipped by 0 bases and J by 8 bases, with 16 bases between them. The CDR3 contains 15 residues. Germline assignment: CDR1 GTSNPN and CDR2 SVGIG (reference sequence). The CDR3 nucleotides are TGTGCCTGGAGTGTTGCCCCAGGGGATGTTGGGGAGCTGTTTTTT. Translated, it gives CAWSVAPGDVGELFF.

The genes are TRBV5-4 and TRBJ1-3, with D unresolved. Trimming took 0 bases from V and 4 from J, leaving 11 bases between them. The V gene's germline CDR1 is SGHNT and CDR2 YYREEE (reference sequence). The CDR3 is 15 residues long. Here the CDR3 reads CASSLGGSIGNTIYF. In DNA form, the CDR3 reads TGTGCCAGCAGCTTGGGCGGGAGCATAGGAAACACCATATATTTT.

CDR3 bases: TGTGCCAGCAGCTTTGCCAGTACCACCGGGGAGCTGTTTTTT. Protein: CASSFASTTGELFF. This sequence joins TRBV7-8 and TRBJ2-2, with D hard to call. Looked up from germline, CDR1 is SGHVS and CDR2 is FQNEAQ. The CDR3 covers 14 residues. Deletions cut 3 bases from V and 4 bases from J, with 9 bases between.

The chain combines TRBV7-9 with TRBJ2-7, with TRBD1 as a possible D gene (5 bases). The V end lost 5 bases, the J end lost 0 bases, and 14 bases lay between the germline ends. CDR1 SEHNR and CDR2 FQNEAQ come from the germline V gene (reference sequence). This CDR3 has 15 residues. The CDR3 spells CASSLGQDSSYEQYF. DNA for the CDR3: TGTGCCAGCAGCCTCGGACAAGACAGCTCCTACGAGCAGTACTTC. Full variable domain (missing parts from reference TRBV7-9 and TRBJ2-7): DTGVSQNPRHKITKRGQNVTFRCDPISEHNRLYWYRQTLGQGPEFLTYFQNEAQLEKSRLLSDRFSAERPKGSFSTLEIQRTEQGDSAMYLCASSLGQDSSYEQYFGPGTRLTVT.

This sequence joins TRBV30 and TRBJ2-5; D is unclear. The CDR3 has 13 amino acids. Trimming took off 0 bases at V and 4 bases at J, with 9 bases between the two ends. Germline CDR1 is GTSNPN and CDR2 is SVGIG (reference sequence). CDR3: CAWSVSFGETQYF. The DNA for the CDR3 is TGTGCCTGGAGTGTGTCATTCGGAGAGACCCAGTACTTC.

This clone showed up just once. The chain carries TRBV20-1 and TRBJ1-5; 8 bases fit TRBD1. Germline lookup yields CDR1 DFQATT and CDR2 SNEGSKA (reference sequence). CDR3 length equals 14 residues. The V and J ends lost 3 bases and 7 bases, in that order; junction bases with no gene match: 8. CDR3 nucleotides: TGCAGTGCTAGTCAGGGGGCTAAGGGACAGCCCCAGCATTTT. As protein: CSASQGAKGQPQHF.

J is TRBJ1-3 and V is TRBV18, with D perhaps TRBD1 (6 bases). CDR3 size: 14 residues. V dropped 6 bases and J dropped 3 bases, with 12 bases sitting between them. Germline CDR1 KGHSH, CDR2 LQKENI. CDR3 sequence reads: CASSPQGNGNTIYF. In DNA form, the CDR3 reads TGTGCCAGCTCGCCTCAGGGGAATGGAAACACCATATATTTT.

The rearrangement links TRBV5-5 to TRBJ1-4; perhaps TRBD1 as D (6 bases). CDR1 is SGHKS, CDR2 YYEKEE, per germline (reference sequence). The CDR3 has 14 residues. V was shortened by 5 bases and J by 8 bases, with 16 bases between the two germline ends. CDR3 in DNA: TGTGCCAGCAGTTCACAGGGAGGGGGAGAAAAACTGTTTTTT. Protein: CASSSQGGGEKLFF.

This chain uses TRBV2 with TRBJ2-1; 13 nucleotides align to TRBD2. V was clipped by 10 bases and J by 5 bases; unmatched bases: 2. In germline, CDR1 is SNHLY, CDR2 FYNNEI. The CDR3 has 13 residues. Written as DNA, the CDR3 is TGTGCCACCGGGACTAGCGGGGACAATGAGCAGTTCTTC. This encodes CATGTSGDNEQFF.

This clone has a handful of counts. The rearrangement joins TRBV4-2 to TRBJ1-1, with TRBD1 matching 11 bases. The CDR3 consists of 17 residues. V was pared by 3 bases and J by 3 bases, with 9 bases of the junction left unmatched. Germline-derived CDR1 and CDR2 are LGHNA and YNFKEQ. This CDR3 reads CASSQDLDRGRDTEAFF. CDR3 bases: TGTGCCAGCAGCCAGGACCTGGACAGGGGGCGGGACACTGAAGCTTTCTTT.

The chain employs TRBV7-2 and TRBJ2-5; D is perhaps TRBD1 (5 bases). The V end was cut by 1 base, the J end by 4 bases, with 13 bases between. The CDR3 spans 15 residues. The germline V gene has CDR1 SGHTA and CDR2 FQGNSA. CDR3 region: CASSLGQGSSETQYF. In DNA, the CDR3 is TGTGCCAGCAGCTTAGGGCAGGGTTCTTCAGAGACCCAGTACTTC.

This chain connects TRBV19 to TRBJ1-6; 8 bases are shared with TRBD1. Germline lookup yields CDR1 LNHDA and CDR2 SQIVND (reference sequence). The CDR3 is 14 amino acids. V was clipped by 5 bases and J by 6 bases; unmatched bases: 3. The CDR3 nucleotides are TGTGCCAGTAGTCCAGGGGGCCGTAATTCACCCCTCCACTTT. Its translation is CASSPGGRNSPLHF.

The chain couples TRBV15 to TRBJ2-5, with 12 positions matching TRBD1. This CDR3 comprises 17 residues. Trimming cost V 4 bases and J 4 bases; bases outside gene matches: 10. Germline values: CDR1 LNHNV, CDR2 YYDKDF (reference sequence). This CDR3 is CATSIGTGGLFGETQYF. CDR3 sequence (DNA): TGTGCCACCAGCATCGGGACAGGGGGCTTGTTCGGAGAGACCCAGTACTTC. The full variable domain, its missing parts supplied by reference TRBV15 and TRBJ2-5, is DAMVIQNPRYQVTQFGKPVTLSCSQTLNHNVMYWYQQKSSQAPKLLFHYYDKDFNNEADTPDNFQSRRPNTSFCFLDIRSPGLGDTAMYLCATSIGTGGLFGETQYFGPGTRLLVL.

The rearrangement links TRBV30 to TRBJ2-3; TRBD2 matches 8 bases. The CDR3 consists of 15 residues. J gave up 5 bases and V 2 bases, and 9 bases lay outside the gene matches. Per the germline V gene, CDR1 is GTSNPN and CDR2 is SVGIG (reference sequence). CDR3 amino acids: CAWSPLAGGGDTQYF. The CDR3 nucleotides read TGTGCCTGGAGTCCCCTGGCGGGGGGCGGAGATACGCAGTATTTT.

This chain uses TRBV15 with TRBJ2-5; D not certain. Trimming removed 2 bases from V and 5 bases from J, with 9 bases in between. CDR1 and CDR2 (germline): LNHNV, YYDKDF (reference sequence). There are 13 residues in the CDR3. CDR3 nucleotides: TGTGCCACCAGCAGAACCAGACTGGAGACCCAGTACTTC. Protein sequence: CATSRTRLETQYF. Full variable domain (rest looked up from reference TRBV15 and TRBJ2-5): DAMVIQNPRYQVTQFGKPVTLSCSQTLNHNVMYWYQQKSSQAPKLLFHYYDKDFNNEADTPDNFQSRRPNTSFCFLDIRSPGLGDTAMYLCATSRTRLETQYFGPGTRLLVL.